A selection of T cell receptor beta chains follows, all from one sample in a study of kidney transplant recipient with SARS-CoV-2 infection. TCRdb independently ran MiXCR on the reads; one entry per CDR3 protein. The sample has 200,000 to 300,000 distinct CDR3 sequences; less than 35% are singletons. Source: a blood sample, taken at baseline and between days 110 and 120 from a kidney transplant recipient. The receptors derive from a male patient in his thirties who had COVID-19 and was a kidney transplant recipient. Some T cells may possibly be graft donor cells. Each CDR3 is given with its conserved first and last residue. The D gene is left open where the match is weak. Part of the rows lack a size; the others show once, few, many or a class for expanded clones.

>.|TRBV19|many|TRBJ1-2
CASSGLETNRKTYGYTF
TGTGCCAGTAGTGGCCTGGAGACAAATCGAAAGACCTATGGCTACACCTTC
>.|TRBV5-4|few|TRBJ2-1
CASSLASRGLMDEQFF
TGTGCCAGCAGCTTGGCCTCGCGGGGTTTAATGGATGAGCAGTTCTTC
>.|TRBV2|few|TRBJ2-1
CASSEWSEQFF
TGTGCCAGCAGTGAATGGAGTGAGCAGTTCTTC
>.|TRBV3-1|many|TRBJ2-2
CASSSVLPISGLTGELFF
TGTGCCAGCAGCTCAGTGCTTCCCATTTCAGGCTTGACCGGGGAGCTGTTTTTT
>.|TRBV5-3|many|TRBJ1-2
CARVVVVVRKTYGYTF
TGTGCCAGAGTGGTGGTAGTGGTGAGAAAGACCTATGGCTACACCTTC
>TRBD1|TRBV6-8|many|TRBJ2-1
CASSYRRQGRSSYNEQFF
TGTGCCAGCAGTTACAGGAGACAGGGGCGATCTTCCTACAATGAGCAGTTCTTC
>.|TRBV29-1|few|TRBJ1-1
CSVGGNRVGTEAFF
TGCAGCGTTGGGGGCAACCGCGTAGGCACTGAAGCTTTCTTT
>.|TRBV2|many|TRBJ1-1
CASRQTVNTEAFF
TGTGCCAGCAGGCAGACAGTAAACACTGAAGCTTTCTTT
>.|TRBV5-4|.|TRBJ2-1
CASSRAYASYNEQFF
TGTGCCAGCAGTCGGGCATACGCATCCTACAATGAGCAGTTCTTC
>.|TRBV7-6|few|TRBJ1-2
CASSCACESRKTYGYTF
TGTGCCAGCAGCTGCGCTTGTGAATCTCGAAAGACCTATGGCTACACCTTC
>.|TRBV5-4|.|TRBJ2-3
CASSFGPTDTQYF
TGTGCCAGCAGTTTCGGACCCACAGATACGCAGTATTTT
>.|TRBV20-1|.|TRBJ2-4
CSAPGVGGTGVVSKNIQYF
TGCAGTGCCCCCGGGGTAGGCGGGACCGGGGTGGTTAGCAAAAACATTCAGTACTTC
>.|TRBV19|once|TRBJ2-1
CASSLTRDLGNEQLF
TGTGCCAGTAGTCTAACTCGGGACTTGGGGAATGAGCAGCTCTTC
>.|TRBV6-9|many|TRBJ1-2
CASSQYRPYGKTYGYTF
TGTGCCAGCAGTCAGTACAGGCCTTACGGAAAGACCTATGGCTACACCTTC
>TRBD1|TRBV3-1|many|TRBJ1-3
CASSLIPAGQGAGNTIYF
TGTGCCAGCAGCCTCATCCCCGCGGGACAGGGCGCTGGAAACACCATATATTTT
>.|TRBV8-2|many|TRBJ1-2
CGSYTSDSRKTYGYTF
TGTGGCAGTTATACATCTGATAGCCGAAAGACCTATGGCTACACCTTC
>.|TRBV2|many|TRBJ1-5
CASSEALHGQPQHF
TGTGCCAGCAGTGAAGCGCTTCACGGTCAGCCCCAGCATTTT
>.|TRBV7-1|few|TRBJ1-2
CASSKPDHEGKTYGYTF
TGTGCCAGCAGCAAGCCTGATCACGAGGGAAAGACCTATGGCTACACCTTC